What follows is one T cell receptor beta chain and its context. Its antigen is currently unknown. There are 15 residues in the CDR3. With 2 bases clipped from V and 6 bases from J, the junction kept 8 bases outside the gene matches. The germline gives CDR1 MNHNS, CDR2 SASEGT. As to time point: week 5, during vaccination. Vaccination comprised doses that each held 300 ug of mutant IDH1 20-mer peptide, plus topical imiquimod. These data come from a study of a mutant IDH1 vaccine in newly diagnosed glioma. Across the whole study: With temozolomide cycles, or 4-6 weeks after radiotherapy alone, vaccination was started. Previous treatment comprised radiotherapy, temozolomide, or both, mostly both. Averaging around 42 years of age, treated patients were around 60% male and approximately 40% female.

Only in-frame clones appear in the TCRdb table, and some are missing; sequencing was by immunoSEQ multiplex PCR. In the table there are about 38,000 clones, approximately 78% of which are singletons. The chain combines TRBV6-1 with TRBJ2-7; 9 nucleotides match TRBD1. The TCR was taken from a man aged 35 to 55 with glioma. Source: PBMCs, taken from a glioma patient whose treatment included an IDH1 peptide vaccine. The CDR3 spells CASSELGQGRSEQYF. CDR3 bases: TGTGCCAGCAGTGAATTGGGACAGGGCCGGTCCGAGCAGTACTTC.